This TCR beta chain derives from a study of blood T cell repertoires in COVID-19. About the study: Donors in the United States, Italy and Spain gave samples during acute or convalescent COVID-19.

Enrolled through a virtual design, the participants were between about 18 and 89 years of age and came from 24 US areas. Each participant's cohort was designated according to participant-reported clinical history. The authors' processing: Nucleated cell counts were estimated from reference gene primer amplification. Generated by immunoSEQ multiplex PCR, the TCRdb table keeps only in-frame clones and is missing some. V, J and clone size derive from that table, while D and trimming were established from the DNA sequence. The sample yields around 300,000 clones, over 80% seen once. The germline V gene encodes CDR1 LNHNV and CDR2 YYDKDF (reference sequence). The V and J ends lost 0 bases and 10 bases respectively, with 13 bases between them. This CDR3 region has 15 residues.

The chain is built from TRBV15 and TRBJ1-6; tentatively, D is TRBD1 (5 bases). Specimen: PBMCs or T cells enriched from blood (not recorded which). The source of this sequence is a man aged 25 to 45 who had recovered from COVID-19. This CDR3 is CATSRDTGRGSPLHF. The CDR3 DNA reads as TGTGCCACCAGCAGAGATACGGGGCGGGGGTCACCCCTCCACTTT.